The 5 T cell receptor beta chains in this list originate from one sample, sequenced in a study of beta chain features in type 1 diabetes. The sequenced template was cDNA made from the entire isolated RNA. Sequencing used immunoSEQ multiplex PCR; TCRdb keeps in-frame clones, though not all of them. This sample has hundreds of thousands of clones; about 32% occur once, and the top ten carry around 0.065%. The sequencing input was naive CD4+ T cells from blood. Source of these receptors: a man between 18 and 29 years old in good health.

This clone was seen a few times. The chain links TRBV5-1 to TRBJ2-7; D remains unclear. Germline lookup yields CDR1 SGHRS and CDR2 YFSETQ. This CDR3 comprises 13 residues. The V and J ends lost 4 bases and 3 bases respectively, with 11 bases between them. CDR3 residues: CASSLRDGYEQYF. The CDR3 nucleotides read TGCGCCAGCAGCCTGAGAGACGGCTACGAGCAGTACTTC.

The CDR3 DNA is TGCGCCAGCAGCGGTCAGAGGACCGGGGAGCTGTTTTTT. Its protein is CASSGQRTGELFF. The chain couples TRBV5-1 to TRBJ2-2; D unclear. The V end was cut by 4 bases, the J end by 5 bases, with 9 bases between. This CDR3 has 13 residues. Germline V CDR1 and CDR2: SGHRS, YFSETQ.

This chain connects TRBV10-3 to TRBJ2-3, with D perhaps matching TRBD1 or TRBD2 (5 bases each). The CDR3 totals 11 residues. The germline V and J ends were trimmed by 7 bases and 12 bases, with 14 bases remaining between them. The germline V gene has CDR1 ENHRY and CDR2 SYGVKD. CDR3 amino acids: CAITEGYLQYF. CDR3 nucleotide sequence: TGTGCCATCACCGAGGGGTACCTACAGTATTTT.

This chain connects TRBV18 to TRBJ2-1; possibly TRBD2 for D (5 bases). The CDR3 totals 13 residues. Germline V gene lookup returns CDR1 KGHSH and CDR2 LQKENI. Trimming took 6 bases from V and 9 from J, leaving 15 bases between them. CDR3 loop: CASSLGMGSEQFF. The CDR3 DNA sequence: TGTGCCAGCTCCCTGGGTATGGGGAGTGAGCAGTTCTTC.

There are a few counts of this clone. This chain connects TRBV28 to TRBJ2-1; D is unclear. Trimming cost V 7 bases and J 9 bases, with 13 bases left between them. This CDR3 has 12 amino acids. The germline V gene encodes CDR1 MDHEN and CDR2 SYDVKM. The CDR3 nucleotides read TGTGCCAGCATCTCTTCGGCCCTTGAGCAGTTCTTC. It specifies CASISSALEQFF.